These T cell receptor beta chains were read from a single sample in a study of CD8 T cells in Susac syndrome. TCRdb re-analysed the immunoSEQ multiplex PCR reads in MiXCR, keeping a single row per CDR3 protein. Of under 550,000 distinct CDR3 sequences listed, more than 80% are singletons. Sample: CD8+ T cells from PBMCs. These receptors came from a human donor with multiple sclerosis. The CDR3 runs from the conserved cysteine through the conserved F or W. D genes are given only for firm matches. Some rows have no size entry. The others give once, few or many, or a class for an expanded clone.

D gene	V gene	clone size	J gene	CDR3 DNA	CDR3 protein
.	TRBV15	.	TRBJ2-7	TGTGCCACCAGCAGAGATCTAGCAGGGGTCTACGAGCAGTACTTC	CATSRDLAGVYEQYF
.	TRBV5-5	.	TRBJ2-1	TGTGCCAGCAGCCGGGACAACTACAATGAGCAGTTCTTC	CASSRDNYNEQFF
TRBD1	TRBV28	.	TRBJ2-5	TGTGCCAGCAGAACCCTGACAGGGGGCCTAGAGACCCAGTACTTC	CASRTLTGGLETQYF
.	TRBV14	.	TRBJ1-1	TGTGCCAGCAGCCAAGTATCCCCTGAAGCTTTCTTT	CASSQVSPEAFF
TRBD1	TRBV30	once	TRBJ1-1	TGTGCCTGGAGTTGGACAGGGGCCGGTGAAGCTTTCTTT	CAWSWTGAGEAFF
TRBD1	TRBV29-1	.	TRBJ2-2	TGCAGCGCTCTCCCGACAGGGTTCACCGGGGAGCTGTTTTTT	CSALPTGFTGELFF
.	TRBV5-4	.	TRBJ1-2	TGTGCCAGCAGGCTCCGGGGGAGCGACGGCTACACCTTC	CASRLRGSDGYTF
.	TRBV2	.	TRBJ1-1	TGTGCCAGCAGTGAAGCGCTTGGGGCAGAGAACACTGAAGCTTTCTTT	CASSEALGAENTEAFF
.	TRBV25-1	.	TRBJ2-5	TGTGCCAGCAGTGAATTACAAGAGACCCAGTACTTC	CASSELQETQYF
TRBD1	TRBV6-2/TRBV6-3	.	TRBJ2-2	TGTGCCAGCAGGGTTGACAGGGTGAACACCGGGGAGCTGTTTTTT	CASRVDRVNTGELFF
TRBD1	TRBV4-1	.	TRBJ2-7	TGCGCCAGCAGCCAAGATGCCACAGGGGGCGACGAGCAGTACTTC	CASSQDATGGDEQYF
.	TRBV12-5	.	TRBJ1-5	TGTGCTAGTGGTTTAGGGAGTGGTCAGCCCCAGCATTTT	CASGLGSGQPQHF
.	TRBV11-2	few	TRBJ2-3	TGTGCCAGCAGCTCCTTAAGTAATACGCAGTATTTT	CASSSLSNTQYF
.	TRBV19	few	TRBJ2-1	TGTGCCAGTAGTGAATACGGGAATGAGCAGTTCTTC	CASSEYGNEQFF
TRBD2	TRBV6-5	.	TRBJ2-7	TGTGCCAGCAGCTACATCGGGGGGGACGAGCAGTGCTTC	CASSYIGGDEQCF
.	TRBV4-1	.	TRBJ2-7	TGCGCCAGCAGCCAAGAATGGCCAAGCCTCGGACGAATGGGGGTCTACGAGCAGTACTTC	CASSQEWPSLGRMGVYEQYF
.	TRBV12-3/TRBV12-4	once	TRBJ2-7	TGTGCCAGCAGTTTCGGCCTGGGGGGCTACGAGCAGTACTTC	CASSFGLGGYEQYF
.	TRBV5-4	.	TRBJ2-7	TGTGCCAGCAGCCCCCTCGGAACTACCTACGAGCAGTACTTC	CASSPLGTTYEQYF
TRBD1	TRBV2	.	TRBJ2-7	TGTGCCACGTTACAGGGGGCGAACGAGCAGTACTTC	CATLQGANEQYF
.	TRBV3-1	.	TRBJ1-1	TGTGCCAGCATCGCCGGCACTGAAGCTTTCTTT	CASIAGTEAFF
.	TRBV2	.	TRBJ2-2	TGTGCCAGCAGGGGCAGACAACCGAAGAACACCGGGGAGCTGTTTTTT	CASRGRQPKNTGELFF
.	TRBV20-1	.	TRBJ2-3	TGCAGTCCCACCCCATTTTCGGATACGCAGTATTTT	CSPTPFSDTQYF
TRBD1	TRBV20-1	.	TRBJ1-4	TGCAGTGCAGAGGACAGGGAGACAGTTGGTGAAAAACTGTTTTTT	CSAEDRETVGEKLFF
TRBD2	TRBV28	few	TRBJ2-3	TGTGCCAGCAGTTTATGGCCCGGGACTACCACAGATACGCAGTATTTT	CASSLWPGTTTDTQYF
.	TRBV6-4	.	TRBJ1-1	TGTGCCAGCAGTAAAGGGTTGGGCACTGAAGCTTTCTTT	CASSKGLGTEAFF
.	TRBV10-2	.	TRBJ1-2	TGCGCCAGCAGGGAGGATGCTGGCTACACCTTC	CASREDAGYTF
.	TRBV7-9	.	TRBJ2-7	TGTGCCAGCAGCCCGGGACATCCAAGCTCCTACGAGCAGTACTTC	CASSPGHPSSYEQYF
.	TRBV11-2	.	TRBJ1-2	TGTGCCAGCAGCCTCGGCACCATCTATGGCTACACCTTC	CASSLGTIYGYTF
.	TRBV21-1	.	TRBJ2-3	TGTGCCAGCAGCAGCGGGGGGACTAGCGGGAGACATACGCAGTATTTT	CASSSGGTSGRHTQYF
TRBD1	TRBV5-6	.	TRBJ2-7	TGTGCCAGTACGACAGGGCCGGGTTCCTACGAGCAGCACTTC	CASTTGPGSYEQHF
TRBD1	TRBV5-1	few	TRBJ2-1	TGCGCCAGCAGGCCCCAGGACAGGGGAATCGATGAGCAGTTCTTC	CASRPQDRGIDEQFF
.	TRBV2	.	TRBJ2-1	TGTGCCAGCAGCGACCCTAGCGTCGGAGCTCCCAATGAGCAGTTCTTC	CASSDPSVGAPNEQFF
.	TRBV20-1	.	TRBJ1-2	TGCAGTGCTAGTTTCAGTAACTATGGCTACACCTTC	CSASFSNYGYTF
TRBD1	TRBV30	.	TRBJ1-5	TGTGCCTGGAGGGCACGGGACAGTTCTTATCAGCCCCAGCATTTT	CAWRARDSSYQPQHF
.	TRBV2	.	TRBJ2-5	TGTGCCAGCAGTGAGTACAGGGCTCAAGAGACCCAGTACTTC	CASSEYRAQETQYF
TRBD2	TRBV29-1	.	TRBJ2-2	TGCAGCGTGCCTAGCGGAGGGAACACCGGGGAGCTGTTTTTT	CSVPSGGNTGELFF
.	TRBV28	.	TRBJ1-5	TGTGCCAGCAGTCAAGGGGAGGCCCCCAATCAGCCCCAGCATTTT	CASSQGEAPNQPQHF
.	TRBV7-9	.	TRBJ2-1	TGTGCCAGCAGCCCAACTCGGGTGGGGTCAGCGGCACCTTACAATGAGCAGTTCTTC	CASSPTRVGSAAPYNEQFF
.	TRBV3-1	once	TRBJ2-2	TGTGCCAGCAGCCAAGACCCAGGACTTGCCGGCTTATTGGTGTACACCGGGGAGCTGTTTTTT	CASSQDPGLAGLLVYTGELFF
.	TRBV12-3/TRBV12-4	.	TRBJ2-5	TGTGCCAGCAGTTTGCGTGGGACCGTCTACCAAGAGACCCAGTACTTC	CASSLRGTVYQETQYF
.	TRBV6-2/TRBV6-3	few	TRBJ2-7	TGTGCCAGCAGTTACGGGTCAGTCTACGAGCAGTACTTC	CASSYGSVYEQYF
.	TRBV30	.	TRBJ1-2	TGTGCCTGGAGTGTACCTCAGGGAGGGGGTTATGGCTACACCTTC	CAWSVPQGGGYGYTF
.	TRBV20-1	.	TRBJ2-2	TGCAGTGCTGGACCCTTGAACACCGGGGAGCTGTTTTTT	CSAGPLNTGELFF
.	TRBV19	.	TRBJ1-5	TGTGCCAGTAGTATAGGAGGGGTTGGCAATCAGCCCCAGCATTTT	CASSIGGVGNQPQHF
.	TRBV27	.	TRBJ1-2	TGTGCCAGCAGTCTCTATATGGGGGCGGCCTATGGCTACACCTTC	CASSLYMGAAYGYTF
.	TRBV5-1	.	TRBJ1-1	TGCGCCAGCAGCTTGGAGGGGATGAACACTGAAGTTTTCTTT	CASSLEGMNTEVFF
.	TRBV4-1	few	TRBJ2-3	TGCGCCAGCAGTCAAGTCGGTTTGACAGATACGCAGTATTTT	CASSQVGLTDTQYF
.	TRBV19	.	TRBJ1-2	TGTGCCAGTAGTACCCTAACGGTCTCCTATGGCTACACCTTC	CASSTLTVSYGYTF
.	TRBV9	.	TRBJ2-1	TGTGCCAGCAGCGTAGAATCGGCAGTATCCAACGACGAGCAGTTCTTC	CASSVESAVSNDEQFF
.	TRBV5-5	.	TRBJ2-2	TGTGCCAGCAGGTCCGCATTGTTCTCGACCGGGGAGCTGTTTTTT	CASRSALFSTGELFF
.	TRBV25-1	.	TRBJ2-7	TGTGCCAGCAGTGAAGGCCAGGGGCATCACGGGCAGTACTTC	CASSEGQGHHGQYF
TRBD2	TRBV27	.	TRBJ2-5	TGTGCCAGCAGTTTATCTAGCGGGCTCCAAGAGACCCAGTACTTC	CASSLSSGLQETQYF
.	TRBV6-5	.	TRBJ2-7	TGTGCCAGCAGTTATGAATACGGACCGGGCGAGCAGTACTTC	CASSYEYGPGEQYF
TRBD1	TRBV19	.	TRBJ1-1	TGTGCCAGTAGTACCCGGGACAGCCAGAACACTGAAGCTTTCTTT	CASSTRDSQNTEAFF